The 10 T cell receptor beta chains below all came from one sample that was sequenced in a study of blood T cell repertoires in COVID-19. The data were produced by immunoSEQ multiplex PCR, yet TCRdb's version contains in-frame clones alone and is incomplete. The sample has about 160,000 clones; 75% to 90% are singletons. The specimen was PBMCs or T cells enriched from blood (not recorded which). Receptor source: a woman aged 40 to 49 who had been exposed to COVID-19.

This rearrangement joins TRBV19 to TRBJ1-4; TRBD1 might be the D (5 bases). Trimming took 6 bases from V and 8 from J, leaving 13 bases between them. Per germline, CDR1 LNHDA and CDR2 SQIVND (reference sequence). The CDR3 spans 13 residues. The CDR3 sequence is CASRRGRGEKLFF. The CDR3 DNA reads as TGTGCCAGTAGGCGGGGCCGGGGCGAAAAACTGTTTTTT.

The genes are TRBV3-1 (or the pseudogene TRBV3-2) and TRBJ2-3; D uncertain. Trimming left V 1 base short and J 6 bases short, with 8 bases between. CDR3 length: 13 amino acids. Germline lookup yields CDR1 LGHDT and CDR2 YNNKEL (reference sequence). The CDR3 protein is CASSQVRLDTQYF. Here the CDR3 DNA reads TGTGCCAGCAGCCAAGTGAGGTTGGATACGCAGTATTTT.

The chain recombines TRBV7-9 with TRBJ1-4; 9 nucleotides agree with TRBD1. The V and J ends lost 5 bases and 7 bases, in that order; junction bases with no gene match: 11. Per the germline V gene, CDR1 is SEHNR and CDR2 is FQNEAQ (reference sequence). The CDR3 length is 16 residues. CDR3 nucleotide sequence: TGTGCCAGCAGCCCGCACATGGGACAGGGTTTTGAAAAACTGTTTTTT. Its translation is CASSPHMGQGFEKLFF.

V usage is TRBV19 and J usage is TRBJ2-1; 11 positions match TRBD2. The CDR3 length is 14 residues. CDR1 and CDR2 (germline): LNHDA, SQIVND (reference sequence). Unmatched junction bases numbered 8, after V lost 9 bases and J lost 7 bases. CDR3 loop: CASRVAGGPNEQFF. Written as DNA, the CDR3 is TGTGCCAGCCGGGTAGCGGGAGGGCCGAATGAGCAGTTCTTC. The full variable domain, rest sourced from reference TRBV19 and TRBJ2-1, is DGGITQSPKYLFRKEGQNVTLSCEQNLNHDAMYWYRQDPGQGLRLIYYSQIVNDFQKGDIAEGYSVSREKKESFPLTVTSAQKNPTAFYLCASRVAGGPNEQFFGPGTRLTVL.

The DNA of the CDR3 is TGTGCCAGCAATGACAGGGGTCGGTATGAAAAACTGTTTTTT. Its protein is CASNDRGRYEKLFF. This chain links TRBV2 with TRBJ1-4, with TRBD1 identical over 8 bases. V was clipped by 7 bases and J by 6 bases; unmatched bases: 7. CDR1 SNHLY and CDR2 FYNNEI come from the germline V gene. The CDR3 consists of 14 residues.

The chain is built from TRBV25-1 and TRBJ2-3; D call uncertain. Trimming shortened V by 0 bases and J by 6 bases, and 13 bases separated the two germline ends. The CDR3 covers 15 residues. Looked up from germline, CDR1 is MGHDK and CDR2 is SYGVNS. The CDR3 reads CASSEYKAGSDTQYF. The CDR3 coding sequence is TGTGCCAGCAGTGAATATAAGGCAGGCTCGGATACGCAGTATTTT.

The chain uses TRBV19 and TRBJ2-5, with 9 bases matching TRBD1. Trimming cost V 5 bases and J 6 bases; bases outside gene matches: 4. CDR1 LNHDA and CDR2 SQIVND come from the germline V gene (reference sequence). CDR3 length: 13 amino acids. The CDR3 is CASSPGQGKTQYF. In DNA, the CDR3 is TGTGCCAGTAGTCCAGGACAGGGGAAGACCCAGTACTTC.

Of note for this clone: Other DNA sequences in the same sample also yield this CDR3. The rearrangement links TRBV13 to TRBJ1-1, with 11 bases fitting TRBD1. Germline CDR1 and CDR2: PRHDT and FYEKMQ (reference sequence). This CDR3 is 15 amino acids long. The junction had 3 bases not matched to a gene; V was cut back by 2 bases and J by 4 bases. This CDR3 reads CASSLRTGGGTEAFF. DNA of the CDR3: TGTGCCAGCAGCTTAAGGACAGGGGGCGGCACTGAAGCTTTCTTT.

V usage is TRBV6-5 and J usage is TRBJ1-6, with D unclear. Germline V gives CDR1 MNHEY, CDR2 SVGAGI. The CDR3 contains 15 residues. V shed 5 bases and J shed 3 bases, with 11 bases lying between them. CDR3 coding DNA: TGTGCCAGCAGTCAGACAAACGGCTATAATTCACCCCTCCACTTT. Amino acids: CASSQTNGYNSPLHF.

The chain carries TRBV13 and TRBJ2-7, with a possible D match to TRBD2 (6 bases). Germline CDR1 and CDR2: PRHDT and FYEKMQ (reference sequence). The CDR3 consists of 13 residues. V was trimmed by 5 bases and J by 2 bases, leaving 10 bases between them. The CDR3 region has the DNA TGTGCCAGCAGCGCGGGACGGGCCTACGAGCAGTACTTC. Translated: CASSAGRAYEQYF.